This passage covers 19 T cell receptor beta chains from one sample sequenced in a study of response to subunit inactivated influenza vaccine. In TCRdb, the RT-PCR reads were re-called with MiXCR into one record per CDR3 protein. The sample has approximately 730,000 distinct CDR3 sequences, roughly 13% seen once; the top ten hold 5.5% to 7%. The material sequenced was PBMCs from blood, taken less than 15 days before vaccination. Source of these receptors: a man between 45 and 60 years old who received an inactivated influenza vaccine.

This clonotype was counted a few times. The rearrangement joins TRBV3-1 to TRBJ2-3, with 10 bases matching TRBD2. J lost 7 bases, V lost 4 bases, and 11 bases had no gene match. CDR1 is LGHDT, CDR2 YNNKEL, per germline (reference sequence). CDR3 length equals 16 residues. CDR3 region: CASSRTSAGGMNTQYF. The CDR3 DNA reads TGTGCCAGCAGCCGAACCTCAGCGGGGGGGATGAATACGCAGTATTTT.

This clonotype was recorded a few times. The chain joins TRBV20-1 to TRBJ2-7; possibly TRBD1 for D (5 bases). Germline V gives CDR1 DFQATT, CDR2 SNEGSKA (reference sequence). The CDR3 covers 12 residues. V was shortened by 6 bases and J by 2 bases, with 11 bases between the two germline ends. Here the CDR3 reads CSATDNPYEQYF. The CDR3 DNA follows: TGCAGTGCGACGGACAATCCCTACGAGCAGTACTTC.

The chain joins TRBV28 to TRBJ2-3; maybe TRBD2 (6 bases). The V end lost 11 bases, the J end lost 3 bases, and 15 bases lay between the germline ends. The CDR3 totals 13 residues. CDR1 and CDR2 (germline): MDHEN, SYDVKM. CDR3 region: CALAPRSTDTQYF. Here the CDR3 DNA reads TGTGCCCTAGCGCCCCGATCAACAGATACGCAGTATTTT.

This clonotype was counted ten times or more. CDR3: CASTTYNEQFF. In DNA form, the CDR3 reads TGTGCCAGCACCACCTACAATGAGCAGTTCTTC. V and J are TRBV6-2 or TRBV6-3 and TRBJ2-1; no definite D call. In germline, CDR1 is MNHEY, CDR2 SVGEGT. The CDR3 runs 11 residues. V was clipped by 7 bases and J by 2 bases, with 3 bases between them.

This clonotype turned up a few times. The chain carries TRBV3-1 and TRBJ2-5, with D uncertain. CDR1 and CDR2 from the germline V gene are LGHDT and YNNKEL (reference sequence). The CDR3 has 15 residues. The V and J ends lost 1 base and 5 bases respectively, with 14 bases between them. The CDR3 here is CASSQGPLVSETQYF. CDR3 nucleotides: TGTGCCAGCAGCCAAGGACCCCTCGTTTCCGAGACCCAGTACTTC.

The genes are TRBV28 and TRBJ2-6; tentative D call: TRBD1 (6 bases). Trimming pared 6 bases from V and 13 bases from J, leaving 16 bases between. CDR1 is MDHEN and CDR2 is SYDVKM in the germline V gene. The CDR3 extends over 13 amino acids. CDR3 residues: CASRVTSGTVLTF. CDR3 in DNA: TGTGCCAGCAGAGTGACTTCTGGGACAGTCCTGACTTTC.

Only a few counts were recorded for this clonotype. The chain carries TRBV5-5 and TRBJ1-5; D possibly corresponds to TRBD1 (6 bases). CDR1 is SGHKS, CDR2 YYEKEE, per germline (reference sequence). V gave up 3 bases and J gave up 7 bases, with 17 bases separating them. The CDR3 is made up of 15 amino acids. CDR3 DNA sequence: TGTGCCAGCAGCTCGTCCGGGACATTAGGACAGCCCCAGCATTTT. Translating it yields CASSSSGTLGQPQHF. Looking up the rest from reference TRBV5-5 and TRBJ1-5 gives the full variable domain: DAGVTQSPTHLIKTRGQQVTLRCSPISGHKSVSWYQQVLGQGPQFIFQYYEKEERGRGNFPDRFSARQFPNYSSELNVNALLLGDSALYLCASSSSGTLGQPQHFGDGTRLSIL.

This clonotype has a handful of counts. The V call is TRBV5-1, the J call TRBJ2-7, with a weak D call TRBD1 (5 bases). Trimming cost V 4 bases and J 2 bases, with 10 bases left between them. Germline V gene data show CDR1 as SGHRS and CDR2 as YFSETQ. The CDR3 extends over 13 amino acids. CDR3 in amino acids: CASSVDSTYEQYF. For the CDR3, the DNA is TGCGCCAGCAGCGTCGACAGTACCTACGAGCAGTACTTC.

V usage is TRBV28 and J usage is TRBJ2-2; the match to TRBD2 covers 7 bases. This CDR3 comprises 17 residues. J was trimmed by 4 bases and V by 5 bases; bases with no gene match: 13. CDR1 and CDR2 from the germline V gene are MDHEN and SYDVKM. The CDR3 region has the DNA TGTGCCAGCAGTCTCTTCGGACTAGTTTGGCCCACCGGGGAGCTGTTTTTT. It translates to CASSLFGLVWPTGELFF.

CDR3 nucleotide sequence: TGTGCCAGCAGGCCCCGGGTCTACAATGAGCAGTTCTTC. Encoded protein: CASRPRVYNEQFF. The V and J genes are TRBV2 and TRBJ2-1; D remains ambiguous. Trimming cost V 6 bases and J 3 bases, with 9 bases left between them. CDR3 length: 13 residues. Germline V gene data show CDR1 as SNHLY and CDR2 as FYNNEI.

The chain employs TRBV20-1 and TRBJ2-3; D call uncertain. The germline V gene encodes CDR1 DFQATT and CDR2 SNEGSKA (reference sequence). The V end was cut by 0 bases, the J end by 1 base, with 8 bases between. CDR3 length: 14 amino acids. The CDR3 coding sequence is TGCAGTGCTAGAGATTTAAGGGGCACAGATACGCAGTATTTT. As protein: CSARDLRGTDTQYF.

The chain has TRBV29-1 and TRBJ2-1; a weak D match, TRBD2 (5 bases). V gave up 6 bases and J gave up 2 bases, with 14 bases separating them. The CDR3 is 14 residues long. The V gene's germline CDR1 is SQVTM and CDR2 ANQGSEA. This chain's CDR3 is CSVGQRSTYNEQFF. For the CDR3, the DNA is TGCAGCGTAGGGCAGCGGAGCACCTACAATGAGCAGTTCTTC.

This clonotype has only a few counts. This chain joins TRBV11-2 and TRBJ1-2, with 9 bases matching TRBD1. This CDR3 is 14 amino acids long. Germline CDR1 reads SGHAT; CDR2 reads FQNNGV. V was pared by 4 bases and J by 8 bases, with 8 bases of the junction left unmatched. The CDR3 DNA follows: TGTGCCAGCAGCTCGGACAGGGGAGTTTCGGGCTACACCTTC. Encoded protein: CASSSDRGVSGYTF.

In its sample, this clonotype was seen a few times. V gene TRBV18 combines with J gene TRBJ2-5, with D possibly TRBD2 on 6 matching bases. Germline V gives CDR1 KGHSH, CDR2 LQKENI. Trimming shortened V by 6 bases and J by 3 bases, and 20 bases separated the two germline ends. This CDR3 comprises 16 residues. The CDR3 sequence: CASSPRLGGAEETQYF. CDR3 bases: TGTGCCAGCTCCCCTCGACTGGGCGGGGCGGAAGAGACCCAGTACTTC.

This chain connects TRBV2 to TRBJ2-2; tentatively, D is TRBD1 (6 bases). This CDR3 has 13 amino acids. The V gene lost 9 bases and the J gene lost 5 bases, with 13 bases spanning the gap. Germline assignment: CDR1 SNHLY and CDR2 FYNNEI. CDR3 nucleotides: TGTGCCAGACTACAGGGTCCTACCGGGGAGCTGTTTTTT. This gives the protein CARLQGPTGELFF.

The chain carries TRBV29-1 and TRBJ2-7, with 10 positions matching TRBD1. The CDR3 loop spans 14 amino acids. Germline V lookup: CDR1 SQVTM, CDR2 ANQGSEA. V lost 3 bases, J lost 0 bases, and 2 bases stayed unmatched. The CDR3 DNA follows: TGCAGCGTTGAGGGACAGGGGCCCTCCTACGAGCAGTACTTC. Protein: CSVEGQGPSYEQYF.

The chain employs TRBV5-1 and TRBJ2-2; unclear D gene. This CDR3 has 15 residues. Deletions cut 4 bases from V and 4 bases from J, with 14 bases between. Looked up from germline, CDR1 is SGHRS and CDR2 is YFSETQ. The CDR3 region is CASSHPSRGTGELFF. The DNA of the CDR3 is TGCGCCAGCAGCCACCCGTCAAGAGGCACCGGGGAGCTGTTTTTT.

This clonotype was found a few times. The chain uses TRBV29-1 and TRBJ1-2; D ambiguous. This CDR3 comprises 11 residues. In germline, CDR1 is SQVTM, CDR2 ANQGSEA. Trimming shortened V by 6 bases and J by 6 bases, and 11 bases separated the two germline ends. The DNA of the CDR3 is TGCAGCGTCTACCCGAGGGATGGCTACACCTTC. Amino acid sequence: CSVYPRDGYTF.

This rearrangement joins TRBV20-1 to TRBJ2-1; D possibly corresponds to TRBD2 (6 bases). Germline-derived CDR1 and CDR2 are DFQATT and SNEGSKA (reference sequence). The CDR3 contains 12 residues. V was clipped by 3 bases and J by 9 bases, with 12 bases between them. The CDR3 DNA sequence: TGCAGTGCTAGTGGAGGGGTTGGTGAGCAGTTCTTC. Its protein product is CSASGGVGEQFF.